This TCR beta chain was identified during a study of T cells in women clearing cervical HPV infection (dated by TCRdb to the late 2010s). With regard to the full study: The cases were 25 or so women with histologically confirmed HPV16-related CIN3 or worse, and 2 of these cases were invasive cancers. Controls were under 30 women whose single incident HPV16 infection cleared within 12 months without precancer or cancer developing. Blood from cases was drawn at the visit where the lesion was first identified, while blood from controls was drawn once the infection was no longer detected. For cases, a median interval of nearly 150 days, with an interquartile range of about 80 to 200 days, was observed between lesion detection and blood sampling. HLA typing was available for only a few women, so HLA type could not be excluded as a confounder. An exploratory proof-of-principle case-control study, nested within the Guanacaste HPV Natural History Study in Costa Rica, was conducted to compare TCR repertoires across cervical HPV16 outcomes. Cases and controls were matched on age within five years and on year of sample collection. Median age was about 35 years in cases versus just over 37 in controls, and baseline characteristics did not differ significantly. The parent cohort enrolled roughly 9,600 women aged 18 or older in Guanacaste, Costa Rica, during about 1993 to 1994 and followed them for seven to eight years. Five blinded duplicates per group were added as quality controls, so that approximately 60 samples were obtained: roughly 50 participants and some 10 replicates. General conclusions and limits of the study: T-cell numbers per sample were unknown, so richness differences could reflect varying T-cell content rather than repertoire biology. TRBV6-7 relative abundance was lower in cases than in controls (0.11% versus 0.16%; Bonferroni P = 0.0008). Random forest classifiers that combined richness and V gene abundances separated cases from controls with an estimated AUC of 0.8 to 0.85. TCR repertoire richness was significantly higher in CIN3+ cases than in controls across sequencing depths, while evenness did not differ. Whether associations preceded infection or resulted from infection could not be shown with the cross-sectional design, and effector/memory subsets and HPV-specific T cells were not isolated.

As regards this clone: Its antigen has not been determined. The sequenced fragment ends 3 residues before the CDR3 boundary, so the rest is inferred from the germline J gene.

CDR1 and CDR2 were assigned from the germline V gene (reference sequence) as LNHDA and SQIVND. Spanning cysteine to phenylalanine, the CDR3 consists of 14 amino acids. The DNA shown is the part of the CDR3 that was read: 33 bases, in frame from base 1. The immunoSEQ assay used multiplex PCR to amplify TCR beta CDR3 regions from an average of around 1.2 ug of genomic DNA per sample. Primer bias was corrected in the assay by using a complete synthetic TCR repertoire to establish an amplification baseline. The amplicons were sequenced using the Illumina platform. The original methods were these. Error correction of the sequences involved clustering with frequency ratios plus a modified nearest-neighbor algorithm, after which the sequences were analyzed in the immunoSEQ Analyzer using IMGT gene definitions. At each rarefaction depth, TCR richness and evenness were averaged across 20 rarefaction repeats, and any sample with fewer sequences than the depth was left out. V, D and J gene relative abundances were compared between groups with Wilcoxon rank sum tests, applying FDR correction. For the blinded duplicates, the intraclass correlation was approximately 96% for TCR richness and averaged approximately 76% across more than 60 gene segments. TCRdb retrieved this table from immuneACCESS and kept in-frame rearrangements only. Not all clones are present; in checked studies, unresolved V genes account for under half, and no reason is known for the remainder. The D gene and trimming were derived from the DNA, and the V and J assignments and clone size from that table. The table for this sample records about 22,000 clones. The ten largest clones capture 9% to 15% of the sample.

Every participant had a single incident cervical HPV16 infection, and prevalent HPV16 infections were excluded. Cervical HPV DNA was detected with MY09/MY11 PCR, and genotyping was done by dot-blot hybridization. Less than 19 mL of heparinized blood was centrifuged, after which the buffy coat was aliquoted, frozen at -30 degrees C, and then stored at -80 degrees C. QIAGEN kits were used to extract genomic DNA from buffy coat specimens. Rearrangement joined TRBV19 to TRBJ2-2; 7 junctional bases match TRBD1. The source material was blood buffy coat. The receptor's source is a woman aged 18 to 75 with a cervical HPV16 infection that either progressed to CIN3+ or cleared (not recorded which). The CDR3: CASSSDRWNEKLFF. CDR3 DNA, as far as it was read: TGTGCCAGTAGCTCGGACAGGTGGAATGAAAAG.